The clone carrying this T cell receptor (beta chain) was detected many times. This sample is drawn from a study of Graves' ophthalmopathy and Graves' hyperthyroidism. The CDR3 contains 14 residues. J lost 3 bases, V lost 6 bases, and 11 bases had no gene match. Looked up from germline, CDR1 is SQVTM and CDR2 is ANQGSEA. RNA transcripts provided the template for amplifying TCR beta CDR3 regions. A first-round RT-PCR used HTBI primers, followed by a second-round multiplex PCR. TCRdb reprocessed the multiplex PCR reads via MiXCR and lists one record per CDR3 protein. Of hundreds of thousands of distinct CDR3 sequences listed, over 40% are singletons. Ophthalmopathy-affected donors exhibited moderate-to-severe activity, CAS ≥3, NOSPECS ≥4, and duration under 3 months.

Sequenced sample: peripheral blood. The receptor was isolated from an adult man with Graves' ophthalmopathy. This chain links TRBV29-1 with TRBJ2-7; 7 bases agree with TRBD2. Here the CDR3 DNA reads TGCAGCGTCCTCCCCCTTGGCGGGAGCTACGAGCAGTACTTC. As protein: CSVLPLGGSYEQYF.